A selection of T cell receptor beta chains follows, all from one sample in a study of breast tumors, draining lymph nodes, adjacent tissues. TCRdb re-called the multiplex PCR reads through MiXCR, storing one row per CDR3 protein. In the table there are approximately 210,000 distinct CDR3 sequences, approximately 31% of which are singletons. The sequencing sample was made of axillary lymph node tissue. The receptors were sampled from a female donor with breast cancer. Some clones in this sample may be carry-over from other donors' samples. CDR3s include the opening cysteine and the closing phenylalanine or tryptophan. Fields, in order: J gene, D gene, V gene, clone size, CDR3 DNA, CDR3 protein. A D gene is named only where the DNA matches it firmly. Rows may omit the clone size; those that give it use once, few, many or a size class.

TRBJ2-7	NA	TRBV27	many	TGTGCCAGCAGTGGACAGTCTAGCTCCTACGAGCAGTACTTC	CASSGQSSSYEQYF
TRBJ1-6	NA	TRBV2	NA	TGTGCCAGCAGACCGGGACTAAAGGAGACCAATAATTCACCCCTCCACTTT	CASRPGLKETNNSPLHF
TRBJ2-3	NA	TRBV11-2	many	TGTGCCAGCAGCTTAGGGCTGACAGCTGACACAGATACGCAGTATTTT	CASSLGLTADTDTQYF
TRBJ2-1	TRBD2	TRBV19	many	TGTGCCAGCCGAGAAGCGGGAGGGTCCGGCAATGAGCAGTTCTTC	CASREAGGSGNEQFF
TRBJ2-3	NA	TRBV5-1	NA	TGCGCCAGCAGCTTGGCAGGAGCGAACCGAGATACGCAGTATTTT	CASSLAGANRDTQYF
TRBJ1-3	NA	TRBV6-5	many	TGTGCCAGCAGGGCTCCCGTAGAGGGAAACACCATATATTTT	CASRAPVEGNTIYF
TRBJ2-5	TRBD2	TRBV14	many	TGTGCCAGCAGCCAAGATTGGTCGCTAGCGGCACAAGAGACCCAGTACTTC	CASSQDWSLAAQETQYF
TRBJ2-5	NA	TRBV20-1	NA	TGCAGTGCTAGGCCTCCAGGGGGGGGAGAGACCCAGTACTTC	CSARPPGGGETQYF
TRBJ2-7	NA	TRBV2	many	TGTGCCAGCAGTGCATATAGCTACGAGCAGTACTTC	CASSAYSYEQYF
TRBJ2-1	TRBD2	TRBV11-2	NA	TGTGCCAGCAGGTCGGGGAGGGGATCCTACAATGAGCAGTTCTTC	CASRSGRGSYNEQFF
TRBJ2-7	TRBD2	TRBV6-1	many	TGTGCCAGCAGTCCTAAGCGGGAGACCTACGAGCAGTACTTC	CASSPKRETYEQYF
TRBJ2-1	TRBD2	TRBV11-2	many	TGTGCCAGCAGCATACCGGGACTAGCGGACAATGAGCAGTTCTTC	CASSIPGLADNEQFF
TRBJ2-7	TRBD2	TRBV11-2	many	TGTGCCAGCAGCTTGTCTAGCGGGAGGGTTGCCGAGCAGTACTTC	CASSLSSGRVAEQYF
TRBJ1-1	NA	TRBV5-1	few	TGCGCCAGCAGCCCAATCAGCGGGATACGGCGCACTGAAGCTTTCTTT	CASSPISGIRRTEAFF
TRBJ2-5	NA	TRBV7-2	many	TGTGCCAGCAGCTTAAGTTTCAGGGAGACCCAGTACTTC	CASSLSFRETQYF
TRBJ1-2	NA	TRBV20-1	many	TGCAGTGCTAGAGGGCAGAGTGGTGGCTCCACCTTC	CSARGQSGGSTF
TRBJ1-2	TRBD1	TRBV24-1	many	TGTGCCACCAGTGCGAGACAGGGGTCGTATGGCTACACCTTC	CATSARQGSYGYTF
TRBJ2-7	NA	TRBV12-3/TRBV12-4	many	TGTGCCAGCAGTCGGTGGATGGCGTCCTACGAGCAGTACTTC	CASSRWMASYEQYF
TRBJ2-3	NA	TRBV7-8	many	TGTGCCAGCAGCTTAGGGCCGTTCACAGATACGCAGTATTTT	CASSLGPFTDTQYF
TRBJ1-5	NA	TRBV25-1	once	TGTGCCAGCAGTGACTCCAGGGGCAATCAGCCCCAGCATTTT	CASSDSRGNQPQHF
TRBJ2-2	TRBD2	TRBV7-2	NA	TGTGCCAGCAGCTCCGCTTCAAGCGGGAGTCGTGGTGAGCTGTTTTTT	CASSSASSGSRGELFF
TRBJ1-1	NA	TRBV27	many	TGTGCCAGCAGTTTAAGGGTAAGCACTGAAGCTTTCTTT	CASSLRVSTEAFF
TRBJ2-2	NA	TRBV20-1	NA	TGCAGTGCTGGGCACGGGGGCGCCTACACCGGGGAGCTGTTTTTT	CSAGHGGAYTGELFF
TRBJ2-7	NA	TRBV4-1	many	TGCGCCAGCAGCCAATCTCCAGGAACCAACGAGCAGTACTTC	CASSQSPGTNEQYF
TRBJ2-6	NA	TRBV14	NA	TGTGCCAGCGGCCGTCGAACTTCTGAGGCCAACGTCCTGACTTTC	CASGRRTSEANVLTF
TRBJ2-3	NA	TRBV27	NA	TGTGCCAGCAGTTTGTCCCTCGATTTGGGGAGGACATCCACAGATACGCAGTATTTT	CASSLSLDLGRTSTDTQYF
TRBJ2-7	TRBD2	TRBV6-5	many	TGTGCCAGCAGTCACCGGGGGACTAGCGGGTACGAGCAGTACTTC	CASSHRGTSGYEQYF
TRBJ2-1	NA	TRBV6-2/TRBV6-3	NA	TGTGCCAGCAGTCACGGAGACCGGGGGACCGTTGAGCAGTTCTTC	CASSHGDRGTVEQFF
TRBJ2-1	NA	TRBV29-1	many	TGCAGCGCTCCTACAGGGTTCTGCAATGAGCAGTTCTTC	CSAPTGFCNEQFF
TRBJ2-3	TRBD2	TRBV29-1	NA	TGCAGCGTTGAAGATCTGCTAGCGGGAGTACCAGGGGAGCAGTATTTT	CSVEDLLAGVPGEQYF
TRBJ1-5	NA	TRBV12-5	medium-sized	TGTGCTAGTGGGCGGGACGGAAATAGCAATCAGCCCCAGCATTTT	CASGRDGNSNQPQHF
TRBJ2-7	TRBD2	TRBV27	many	TGTGCCAGCAGTCAGGGACTAGCCGGCTACGAGCAGTACTTC	CASSQGLAGYEQYF
TRBJ2-3	NA	TRBV6-1	many	TGTGCCAGCAGTGTAAATAGGAGGGGCACAGATACGCAGTATTTT	CASSVNRRGTDTQYF
TRBJ2-7	NA	TRBV6-1	many	TGTGCCAGCACCCGACCCTTGTCGGGCTACGAGCAGTACTTC	CASTRPLSGYEQYF
TRBJ1-2	TRBD1	TRBV7-2	NA	TGTGCCAGCAGCTTAGGAGGAACAGGGGTCTACACCTTC	CASSLGGTGVYTF
TRBJ1-6	TRBD1	TRBV5-6	many	TGTGCCAGCAGCCCGACCCCGACAGGGTATTCACCCCTCCACTTT	CASSPTPTGYSPLHF
TRBJ2-5	TRBD2	TRBV11-3	NA	TGTGCCAGCAGCTTAGTTAGCGGGAGGGGAGAGACCCAGTACTTC	CASSLVSGRGETQYF
TRBJ2-1	NA	TRBV5-6	many	TGTGCCAGCAGAGTGTGGGTCGGCAATGAGCAGTTCTTC	CASRVWVGNEQFF
TRBJ2-2	TRBD1	TRBV6-5	many	TGTGCCAGCAGTTACGCCAGGGGGTCAGGCGGGGAGCTGTTTTTT	CASSYARGSGGELFF
TRBJ1-5	NA	TRBV12-3/TRBV12-4	many	TGTGCCAGCAGTTTCGGTACTAATCAGCCCCAGCATTTT	CASSFGTNQPQHF
TRBJ2-1	TRBD1	TRBV19	many	TGTGCCAGTAGTACCCCCGGACAGGGCCCTAGCTCCTACAATGAGCAGTTCTTC	CASSTPGQGPSSYNEQFF
TRBJ2-7	TRBD1	TRBV6-1	many	TGTGCCAGCAGTGAAGGGACAGGGCTCTACGAGCAGTACTTC	CASSEGTGLYEQYF
TRBJ2-5	NA	TRBV25-1	NA	TGTGCTAGAGGAGGAGAGACCCAGTACTTC	CARGGETQYF
TRBJ2-1	NA	TRBV29-1	NA	TGCAGCGTTGAGACTACAAACTACAATGAGCAGTTCTTC	CSVETTNYNEQFF
TRBJ2-6	TRBD2	TRBV6-1	NA	TGTGCCAGCAGTAAGGGACTAGCGGCCAACGTCCTGACTTTC	CASSKGLAANVLTF
TRBJ2-1	NA	TRBV5-6	many	TGTGCCAGCAGCTTGCAGGTGGGTTACAATGAGCAGTTCTTC	CASSLQVGYNEQFF